This TCR beta chain was identified during a study of blood T cells in healthy people across ages. On the study more broadly: Template switching recovered approximately one barcoded beta molecule for every two T cells.

A sample-barcoded 5' primer and a J-beta primer mix were used in a second PCR of roughly 7 to 11 cycles. TCRdb reprocessed the 5' RACE reads with MiXCR, giving one entry per CDR3 protein. Among under 1,000,000 distinct CDR3 sequences, around 36% were seen once, and the ten largest hold around 13%. Comments on this clonotype: No antigen is known for it.

The study isolated at least 6.5 million PBMCs from each sample. With each sample, at least 5 micrograms of total RNA were extracted. Study-level points and caveats: Diversity figures based on one million T cells were deemed too low.

The sample taken for sequencing was blood. This receptor was identified in a man between 18 and 29 years old in good health.

The CDR3 here is CASRGKGTEKYNEQFF. The CDR3 nucleotides are TGTGCCAGCAGGGGGAAGGGGACAGAGAAATACAATGAGCAGTTCTTC. This chain joins TRBV11-2 and TRBJ2-1; TRBD1 matches at 7 bases. The CDR3 contains 16 residues. Germline V CDR1 and CDR2: SGHAT, FQNNGV. Losses at the gene ends were 6 bases for V and 4 bases for J; bases not matched to a gene: 12.